A selection of T cell receptor beta chains follows, all from one sample in a study of blood T cell repertoires in COVID-19. Using immunoSEQ multiplex PCR, the repertoire was profiled, and TCRdb retains in-frame clones only, with some absent. The sample lists about 310,000 clones, about 90% occurring once. The sample comprised PBMCs or T cells enriched from blood (not recorded which). All receptors derive from a woman under 30 with acute COVID-19. CDR3s include the opening cysteine and the closing phenylalanine or tryptophan. Each record gives: CDR3 length, D gene, V gene, J gene, clone size, CDR3 protein, CDR3 DNA. The D gene is left open where the match is weak. Clone size is given for some rows only: seen once, a few or many times, or a class if the clone is expanded.

15	NA	TRBV12-5	TRBJ2-2	NA	CASGFIQGYTGELFF	TGTGCTAGTGGTTTTATCCAGGGGTATACCGGGGAGCTGTTTTTT
15	NA	TRBV27	TRBJ1-1	NA	CASRTAVLMNTEAFF	TGTGCCAGCAGGACAGCCGTCTTAATGAACACTGAAGCTTTCTTT
15	TRBD2	TRBV10-3	TRBJ2-1	NA	CATATGTSEYNEQFF	TGTGCCACCGCGACCGGGACTAGCGAATACAATGAGCAGTTCTTC
14	NA	TRBV5-4	TRBJ1-4	NA	CASSVGQRNEKLFF	TGTGCCAGCAGCGTTGGACAGAGGAATGAAAAACTGTTTTTT
14	NA	TRBV27	TRBJ2-2	NA	CASSSQRSAGELFF	TGTGCCAGCAGTTCGCAACGGTCGGCCGGGGAGCTGTTTTTT
16	TRBD2	TRBV28	TRBJ2-1	NA	CASSLPGLAGDNEQFF	TGTGCCAGCAGTCTCCCCGGACTAGCGGGAGATAATGAGCAGTTCTTC
13	TRBD1	TRBV27	TRBJ1-2	NA	CASRGRGENGYTF	TGTGCCAGCAGGGGCAGGGGGGAGAATGGCTACACCTTC
15	NA	TRBV3-1/TRBV3-2	TRBJ2-3	NA	CASSLFNTDSYTQYF	TGTGCCAGCAGCCTTTTCAACACGGACTCCTATACGCAGTATTTT
16	TRBD1	TRBV18	TRBJ2-2	NA	CASSPPQGANTGELFF	TGTGCCAGCTCACCACCGCAGGGGGCTAACACCGGGGAGCTGTTTTTT
15	NA	TRBV30	TRBJ2-1	few	CASRGFAGAYNEQFF	TGTGCCTCCCGTGGCTTCGCGGGCGCCTACAATGAGCAGTTCTTC
13	NA	TRBV28	TRBJ2-3	NA	CASSSLRTDTQYF	TGTGCCAGCAGCTCCCTTCGCACAGATACGCAGTATTTT
15	NA	TRBV6-5	TRBJ1-1	NA	CASSEYRKGNTEAFF	TGTGCCAGCAGCGAGTACAGGAAGGGGAACACTGAAGCTTTCTTT
12	NA	TRBV28	TRBJ2-1	once	CASSLRGAVQFF	TGTGCCAGCAGTTTAAGGGGCGCCGTGCAGTTCTTC
15	NA	TRBV5-1	TRBJ2-1	NA	CASSFTTGVGNEQFF	TGCGCCAGCAGCTTTACCACGGGAGTGGGGAATGAGCAGTTCTTC
12	NA	TRBV28	TRBJ1-2	NA	CASSLRNYGYTF	TGTGCCAGCAGTTTACGGAACTATGGCTACACCTTC
18	TRBD1	TRBV10-3	TRBJ2-2	NA	CAISARTGGVPDTGELFF	TGTGCCATCAGTGCCCGGACAGGGGGTGTTCCCGACACCGGGGAGCTGTTTTTT
15	NA	TRBV5-5	TRBJ1-3	few	CASSPTGTPGNTIYF	TGTGCCAGCAGCCCGACAGGCACCCCTGGAAACACCATATATTTT
15	TRBD2	TRBV15	TRBJ2-7	NA	CATKSGDGSSYEQYF	TGTGCCACAAAGAGCGGGGACGGGAGCTCCTACGAGCAGTACTTC
14	TRBD1	TRBV28	TRBJ2-7	once	CASSLEGQGYEQYF	TGTGCCAGCAGTTTAGAGGGACAGGGCTACGAGCAGTACTTC
14	NA	TRBV19	TRBJ1-2	NA	CASSIVIGDYGYTF	TGTGCCAGTAGTATTGTCATCGGGGATTATGGCTACACCTTC
14	NA	TRBV2	TRBJ1-1	NA	CASSEGGAGQRAFF	TGTGCCAGCAGTGAGGGGGGTGCCGGTCAGCGCGCTTTCTTT
15	TRBD1	TRBV2	TRBJ2-2	once	CASRGQGLNTGELFF	TGTGCCAGCAGGGGACAGGGGCTGAACACCGGGGAGCTGTTTTTT
13	TRBD1	TRBV5-1	TRBJ2-7	NA	CASSLDRGYEQYF	TGCGCCAGCAGCTTGGACAGGGGCTACGAGCAGTACTTC
14	NA	TRBV7-2	TRBJ2-7	NA	CASSPSGLSYEQYF	TGTGCCAGCAGCCCTTCGGGACTTTCCTACGAGCAGTACTTC